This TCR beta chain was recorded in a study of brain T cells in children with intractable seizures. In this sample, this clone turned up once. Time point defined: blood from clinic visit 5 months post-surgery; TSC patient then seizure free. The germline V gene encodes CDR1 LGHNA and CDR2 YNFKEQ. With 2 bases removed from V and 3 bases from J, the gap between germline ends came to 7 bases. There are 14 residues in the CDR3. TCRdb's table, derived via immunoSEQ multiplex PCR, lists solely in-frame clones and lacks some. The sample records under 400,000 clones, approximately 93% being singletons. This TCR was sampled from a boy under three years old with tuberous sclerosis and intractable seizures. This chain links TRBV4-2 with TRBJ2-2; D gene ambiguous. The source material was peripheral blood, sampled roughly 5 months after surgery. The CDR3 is CASSQLSDTGELFF. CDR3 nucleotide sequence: TGTGCCAGCAGCCAATTAAGCGACACCGGGGAGCTGTTTTTT.